These 17 T cell receptor beta chains originate from one sample sequenced in a study of blood T cell repertoires in COVID-19. The assay was immunoSEQ multiplex PCR, and TCRdb's table has in-frame clones only and misses some. The sample has approximately 240,000 clones; 84% are singletons. Source material: peripheral blood. Receptors were obtained from a man in his fifties or sixties with acute or convalescent COVID-19.

The sample holds one count of this clone. The chain combines TRBV10-1 with TRBJ1-2; D unclear. V lost 3 bases and J 6 bases, leaving 11 bases between the germline ends. Germline CDR1 is WNHNN and CDR2 is SYGVQD (reference sequence). The CDR3 has 13 amino acids. This CDR3 reads CASSEGSDHGYTF. The CDR3, as DNA: TGCGCCAGCAGTGAAGGGAGTGATCATGGCTACACCTTC.

V is TRBV7-6 and J is TRBJ1-1, with D maybe TRBD1 (5 bases). This CDR3 region has 17 residues. Trimming removed 1 base at V and 0 bases at J, with 15 bases between. The germline V gene has CDR1 SGHVS and CDR2 FNYEAQ. Here the CDR3 reads CASSLDPLAGMNTEAFF. The CDR3 DNA reads TGTGCCAGCAGCTTAGACCCCCTCGCAGGGATGAACACTGAAGCTTTCTTT.

Only one count was recorded for this clone. The rearrangement links TRBV5-6 to TRBJ2-7; 7 bases agree with TRBD2. V lost 0 bases and J lost 4; bases outside the gene matches: 7. The CDR3 runs 15 residues. Germline CDR1 and CDR2: SGHDT and YYEEEE. The CDR3 region is CASSLGPSGGYEQYF. The CDR3 nucleotides read TGTGCCAGCAGCTTGGGCCCTAGCGGTGGGTACGAGCAGTACTTC.

As to this clone: An end of the junction differs from the germline gene, which may be a read error. The V call is TRBV5-4, the J call TRBJ2-7; 8 bases align to TRBD1. Germline V CDR1 and CDR2: SGHNT, YYREEE (reference sequence). The CDR3 extends over 13 amino acids. The CDR3 DNA sequence: TGTGCCAGCAGTTTGGACAGGGACTACGAGCAGTACTTC. Encoded protein: CASSLDRDYEQYF.

The chain employs TRBV2 and TRBJ2-7; D is possibly TRBD1 (5 bases). V lost 8 bases to trimming and J lost 3 bases, with 8 bases between them. This CDR3 is 11 amino acids long. Germline lookup yields CDR1 SNHLY and CDR2 FYNNEI. This CDR3 is CASQGVYEQYF. The CDR3 region has the DNA TGTGCCAGCCAGGGCGTCTACGAGCAGTACTTC.

The rearrangement uses TRBV20-1 and TRBJ1-1; D gene unclear. This CDR3 is built from 13 residues. Trimming pared 3 bases from V and 1 base from J, leaving 9 bases between. Germline CDR1 reads DFQATT; CDR2 reads SNEGSKA (reference sequence). The CDR3, as DNA: TGCAGTGCTAGTGGGATAGCGAACACTGAAGCTTTCTTT. This gives the protein CSASGIANTEAFF.

This chain uses TRBV5-1 with TRBJ2-1, with TRBD1 identical over 9 bases. Germline CDR1 SGHRS, CDR2 YFSETQ. The CDR3 runs to 14 residues. With 4 bases clipped from V and 9 bases from J, the junction kept 8 bases outside the gene matches. CDR3 sequence: CASSLDRGYFEQFF. The CDR3 coding sequence is TGCGCCAGCAGCCTCGACAGGGGGTATTTTGAGCAGTTCTTC. Full variable domain (rest looked up from reference TRBV5-1 and TRBJ2-1): KAGVTQTPRYLIKTRGQQVTLSCSPISGHRSVSWYQQTPGQGLQFLFEYFSETQRNKGNFPGRFSGRQFSNSRSEMNVSTLELGDSALYLCASSLDRGYFEQFFGPGTRLTVL.

J is TRBJ1-2 and V is TRBV19, with 9 bases that match TRBD1. Germline V gene data show CDR1 as LNHDA and CDR2 as SQIVND (reference sequence). Trimming removed 6 bases from V and 2 bases from J; junction bases left unmatched: 10. CDR3 length equals 16 residues. Here the CDR3 DNA reads TGTGCCAGTAGGACCGGGACAGGGACGACGAACTATGGCTACACCTTC. This sequence encodes CASRTGTGTTNYGYTF.

V gene TRBV28 combines with J gene TRBJ2-1, with TRBD1 identical over 7 bases. The CDR3 totals 12 residues. CDR1 is MDHEN, CDR2 SYDVKM, per germline. Trimming removed 5 bases from V and 7 bases from J; junction bases left unmatched: 2. The CDR3 region has the DNA TGTGCCAGCAGTAAACAGGGGAATGAGCAGTTCTTC. Protein: CASSKQGNEQFF.

This clone was found a few times. The genes are TRBV6-1 and TRBJ2-7; TRBD2 matches at 14 bases. The CDR3 runs to 19 residues. The germline gives CDR1 MNHNS, CDR2 SASEGT. With 3 bases clipped from V and 4 bases from J, the junction kept 14 bases outside the gene matches. CDR3 DNA: TGTGCCAGCAGTGATGGACTAGCGGGAGGAAGTGGGATTTTTTACGAGCAGTACTTC. Protein product: CASSDGLAGGSGIFYEQYF.

This clone was found once. The V and J genes are TRBV18 and TRBJ1-4; 7 bases fit TRBD1. J lost 0 bases, V lost 6 bases, and 4 bases had no gene match. Germline values: CDR1 KGHSH, CDR2 LQKENI. The length of the CDR3 is 15 residues. CDR3 sequence: CASSRGTATNEKLFF. CDR3 nucleotides: TGTGCCAGCTCCCGCGGGACAGCAACTAATGAAAAACTGTTTTTT.

The V call is TRBV6-6, the J call TRBJ1-4; D remains unclear. Trimming removed 4 bases from V and 8 bases from J, with 11 bases in between. The CDR3 has 13 residues. The V gene's germline CDR1 is MNHNY and CDR2 SVGAGI (reference sequence). CDR3 protein: CASSSSQWEKLFF. The DNA for the CDR3 is TGTGCCAGCAGTTCCTCACAGTGGGAAAAACTGTTTTTT.

This chain joins TRBV28 and TRBJ1-5, with D unresolved. Germline assignment: CDR1 MDHEN and CDR2 SYDVKM. Trimming removed 4 bases from V and 0 bases from J, with 7 bases in between. The CDR3 runs to 14 residues. The DNA for the CDR3 is TGTGCCAGCAGTTCTATAAATAGCAATCAGCCCCAGCATTTT. It is translated as CASSSINSNQPQHF.

CDR3: CASRGQMNTGELFF. The DNA for the CDR3 is TGTGCCAGCAGGGGACAAATGAACACCGGGGAGCTGTTTTTT. The gene calls are TRBV2 and TRBJ2-2, with D maybe TRBD1 (6 bases). V dropped 6 bases and J dropped 1 base, with 9 bases sitting between them. Germline V gene sequence: CDR1 SNHLY, CDR2 FYNNEI. There are 14 residues in the CDR3.

The chain links TRBV6-6 to TRBJ1-5; the D gene is possibly TRBD1 (6 bases). Germline lookup yields CDR1 MNHNY and CDR2 SVGAGI (reference sequence). V was pared by 3 bases and J by 4 bases, with 16 bases between. The CDR3 loop spans 16 amino acids. CDR3 nucleotides: TGTGCCAGCAGTTATTCAGGGGCGCAGGGTAATCAGCCCCAGCATTTT. Amino acid sequence: CASSYSGAQGNQPQHF.

This chain joins TRBV5-4 and TRBJ2-7, with TRBD1 as a possible D gene (6 bases). Trimming cost V 4 bases and J 4 bases, with 12 bases left between them. Germline CDR1 and CDR2: SGHNT and YYREEE (reference sequence). This CDR3 has 13 residues. The CDR3 sequence: CASSVDRDYEQYF. The CDR3 bases are TGTGCCAGCAGCGTGGACAGAGATTACGAGCAGTACTTC.

V is TRBV5-1 and J is TRBJ2-7; 11 nucleotides align to TRBD2. The V segment lost 0 bases and the J segment 1 base; nucleotides outside the gene matches: 12. Germline-derived CDR1 and CDR2 are SGHRS and YFSETQ. This CDR3 contains 19 residues. The CDR3 bases are TGCGCCAGCAGCTTGGCCCTGGGACTAGCGGATATCCGTTCCTACGAGCAGTACTTC. It yields the protein CASSLALGLADIRSYEQYF.